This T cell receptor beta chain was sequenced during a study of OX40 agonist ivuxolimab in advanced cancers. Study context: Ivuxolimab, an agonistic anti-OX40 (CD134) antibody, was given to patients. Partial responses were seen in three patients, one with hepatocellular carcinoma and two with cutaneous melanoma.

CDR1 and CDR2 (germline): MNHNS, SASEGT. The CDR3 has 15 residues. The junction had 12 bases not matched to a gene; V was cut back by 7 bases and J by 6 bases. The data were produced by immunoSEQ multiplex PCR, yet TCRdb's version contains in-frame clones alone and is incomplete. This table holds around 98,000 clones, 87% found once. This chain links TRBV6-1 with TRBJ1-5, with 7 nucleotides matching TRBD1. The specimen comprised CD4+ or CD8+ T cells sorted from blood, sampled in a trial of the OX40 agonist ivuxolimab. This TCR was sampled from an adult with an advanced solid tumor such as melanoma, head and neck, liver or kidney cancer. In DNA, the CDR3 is TGTGCCAGCATGAAAGAAAGGGGGCGAGGTCAGCCCCAGCATTTT. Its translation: CASMKERGRGQPQHF.